These 10 T cell receptor beta chains originate from one sample sequenced in a study of identical twins. TCRdb redid the calling of the 5' RACE reads with MiXCR, one entry per CDR3 protein. Of approximately 220,000 distinct CDR3 sequences listed, 7.5% are singletons. The same sample was also studied in work on yellow fever vaccine responses in identical twins.

Sequenced: memory (CD45RO+) T cells sorted from blood. The origin of the receptors is a woman between 18 and 30 years old in good health.

This clonotype was detected a few times. This chain joins TRBV28 and TRBJ2-7; 12 bases agree with TRBD2. There are 16 residues in the CDR3. CDR1 is MDHEN, CDR2 SYDVKM, per germline. V dropped 4 bases and J dropped 7; count of bases not matched to a gene: 11. The CDR3, as DNA: TGTGCCAGCAGTTCGAGACTAGCGGGAGCCCTGTGGGAGCAGTACTTC. It encodes CASSSRLAGALWEQYF.

The rearrangement joins TRBV3-1 to TRBJ2-1; TRBD2 agrees at 10 bases. In germline, CDR1 is LGHDT, CDR2 YNNKEL (reference sequence). Unmatched junction bases numbered 7, after V lost 1 base and J lost 10 bases. This CDR3 is 15 amino acids long. The CDR3 DNA reads as TGTGCCAGCAGCCAAGCTCTAGCGGGGGTAGGAGAGCAGTTCTTC. Its translation: CASSQALAGVGEQFF.

This clonotype was found a few times. V and J are TRBV6-2 or TRBV6-3 and TRBJ2-7; D gene unclear. Trimming cost V 6 bases and J 5 bases, with 11 bases left between them. This CDR3 is 12 amino acids long. Germline CDR1 MNHEY, CDR2 SVGEGT. CDR3 loop: CASRIPRNEQYF. The CDR3 DNA sequence: TGTGCCAGCAGGATCCCGAGAAACGAGCAGTACTTC.

The chain joins TRBV2 to TRBJ1-5; D gene ambiguous. Germline-derived CDR1 and CDR2 are SNHLY and FYNNEI. The CDR3 totals 14 residues. V gave up 3 bases and J gave up 2 bases, with 8 bases separating them. This CDR3 is CASSEGWGNQPQHF. The CDR3 coding sequence is TGTGCCAGCAGTGAGGGGTGGGGCAATCAGCCCCAGCATTTT.

The sample holds many counts of this clonotype. The genes are TRBV5-1 and TRBJ2-5; D remains ambiguous. V shed 4 bases and J shed 3 bases, with 10 bases lying between them. Germline CDR1 is SGHRS and CDR2 is YFSETQ. There are 13 residues in the CDR3. As DNA, the CDR3 is TGCGCCAGCAGCCGCACCGTGGAAGAGACCCAGTACTTC. This gives the protein CASSRTVEETQYF.

V is TRBV4-3 and J is TRBJ2-1; tentatively, D is TRBD1 or TRBD2 (5 bases each). Looked up from germline, CDR1 is LGHNA and CDR2 is YSLEER. The germline V and J ends were trimmed by 0 bases and 6 bases, with 18 bases remaining between them. The CDR3 sequence is 17 residues long. This CDR3 reads CASSQEYKGTRGNEQFF. DNA for the CDR3: TGCGCCAGCAGCCAAGAGTATAAGGGGACCCGAGGCAATGAGCAGTTCTTC.

This clonotype was seen only a few times. The V call is TRBV6-5, the J call TRBJ1-4; D gene uncertain. Trimming shortened V by 2 bases and J by 8 bases, and 6 bases separated the two germline ends. The germline gives CDR1 MNHEY, CDR2 SVGAGI. The CDR3 covers 12 residues. The CDR3 DNA reads as TGTGCCAGCAGTTACGCGGGGGAAAAACTGTTTTTT. It encodes CASSYAGEKLFF.

This clonotype has a handful of counts. The chain recombines TRBV4-1 with TRBJ2-3; D uncertain. The length of the CDR3 is 15 residues. V lost 7 bases and J 1 base, leaving 15 bases between the germline ends. The germline V gene has CDR1 MGHRA and CDR2 YSYEKL. This CDR3 is CASTLTGAGTDTQYF. The CDR3 DNA reads as TGCGCCAGCACCTTGACTGGCGCCGGCACAGATACGCAGTATTTT.

This clonotype was recorded many times. The chain recombines TRBV28 with TRBJ1-2, with 9 nucleotides matching TRBD1. V shed 3 bases and J 6 bases; nucleotides not matched to a gene: 17. The CDR3 contains 18 residues. Germline loops: CDR1 MDHEN, CDR2 SYDVKM. The CDR3 loop is CASSLWGQGGTGLDGYTF. CDR3 nucleotide sequence: TGTGCCAGCAGTTTGTGGGGACAGGGTGGAACAGGTCTGGATGGCTACACCTTC.

Ten or more counts support this clonotype. The rearrangement uses TRBV27 and TRBJ1-2, with D uncertain. Germline V gene data show CDR1 as MNHEY and CDR2 as SMNVEV (reference sequence). This CDR3 spans 12 amino acids. Trimming took off 2 bases at V and 5 bases at J, with 6 bases between the two ends. The CDR3 here is CASSLKGYGYTF. The CDR3 coding sequence is TGTGCCAGCAGTTTAAAGGGTTATGGCTACACCTTC.